This TCR beta chain was retrieved from a study of cytomegalovirus exposure and HLA in healthy donors. The PCR had 60 Vbeta and 13 Jbeta primers. Using immunoSEQ multiplex PCR, the repertoire was profiled, and TCRdb retains in-frame clones only, with some absent. The data hold more than 50,000 clones, with approximately 71% observed a single time. This CDR3 is 15 amino acids long. CDR1 is MNHEY, CDR2 SMNVEV, per germline (reference sequence). The V gene end was trimmed by 4 bases and the J gene end by 5 bases; junction bases not matched to a gene: 8. Sequencing input: PBMCs. The chain links TRBV27 to TRBJ2-5; 9 nucleotides match TRBD2. The sequence was obtained from a man in his forties or fifties in good health and CMV-seropositive. The CDR3 spells CASSYSGTSSETQYF. CDR3 coding DNA: TGTGCCAGCAGTTATTCCGGGACTAGCAGTGAGACCCAGTACTTC.